These 25 T cell receptor beta chains originate from one sample sequenced in a study of molecular identifiers for immune sequencing clone quantification. TCRdb re-analysed the PCR reads in MiXCR, keeping a single row per CDR3 protein. This sample has just over 40,000 distinct CDR3 sequences, with 15% to 20% found just once. The sample was naive CD8+ T cells from blood, with Jurkat cell RNA spiked in. This sample's subset: FACS-sorted CD8+CD4-CCR7+CD45RA+ naive T cells. These receptors were taken from a human donor in good health. Some libraries in this study had Jurkat cell RNA spiked in.

Worth noting for this clonotype: A read error may be the cause here, since a much bigger clone is one base away. The chain couples TRBV27 to TRBJ2-1, with TRBD2 matching 13 bases. J lost 4 bases, V lost 6 bases, and 6 bases had no gene match. The CDR3 consists of 16 residues. Germline assignment: CDR1 MNHEY and CDR2 SMNVEV (reference sequence). The CDR3 nucleotides read TGTGCCAGCAGCCATACTAGCGGGGGGGGGTACAATGAGCAGTTCTTC. The encoded protein is CASSHTSGGGYNEQFF.

This clonotype was seen many times. The chain employs TRBV5-1 and TRBJ2-7, with D possibly being TRBD2 (7 bases). The CDR3 sequence is 13 residues long. Trimming removed 2 bases at V and 2 bases at J, with 8 bases between. Germline V gives CDR1 SGHRS, CDR2 YFSETQ. This CDR3 reads CASSFGGPYEQYF. DNA of the CDR3: TGCGCCAGCAGCTTCGGGGGGCCCTACGAGCAGTACTTC.

The table lists this clonotype with many counts. The chain joins TRBV10-3 to TRBJ2-7; a possible D gene is TRBD1 (6 bases). The CDR3 has 14 residues. The germline V gene encodes CDR1 ENHRY and CDR2 SYGVKD. V was pared by 2 bases and J by 6 bases, with 14 bases between. The CDR3 bases are TGTGCCATCAGTGAGGGACAGCTACTGAGCGAGCAGTACTTC. Encoded protein: CAISEGQLLSEQYF.

To note about this clonotype: A read error may explain this, as a much larger clone is one base away. Here the CDR3 DNA reads TGCAGCGTACAAGCGGGAGGGGGTTGCAATGAGCAGTTCTTC. Translation gives CSVQAGGGCNEQFF. The V and J genes are TRBV29-1 and TRBJ2-1, with 10 nucleotides matching TRBD2. The CDR3 consists of 14 residues. In germline, CDR1 is SQVTM, CDR2 ANQGSEA. Trimming cost V 6 bases and J 6 bases; bases outside gene matches: 8.

In this sample, this clonotype turned up many times. This sequence joins TRBV7-9 and TRBJ2-7; TRBD1 might be the D (6 bases). Germline V CDR1 and CDR2: SEHNR, FQNEAQ (reference sequence). CDR3 length: 14 amino acids. Trimming took off 2 bases at V and 3 bases at J, with 11 bases between the two ends. The CDR3 region has the DNA TGTGCCAGCAGCTTAACAGGGCCGAACTACGAGCAGTACTTC. Translating gives CASSLTGPNYEQYF. Supplemented by reference TRBV7-9 and TRBJ2-7, the full variable domain reads DTGVSQNPRHKITKRGQNVTFRCDPISEHNRLYWYRQTLGQGPEFLTYFQNEAQLEKSRLLSDRFSAERPKGSFSTLEIQRTEQGDSAMYLCASSLTGPNYEQYFGPGTRLTVT.

The table lists this clonotype with many counts. The V gene is TRBV10-2, the J gene TRBJ1-1; D is unresolved. CDR3 length: 12 residues. Trimming shortened V by 4 bases and J by 2 bases, and 5 bases separated the two germline ends. Germline V lookup: CDR1 WSHSY, CDR2 SAAADI. CDR3 DNA sequence: TGCGCCAGCAGTGCAAGTAACACTGAAGCTTTCTTT. It translates to CASSASNTEAFF.

Note on this clonotype: This may arise from a read error, as a much more abundant clone is one base away. The CDR3 is CASGVDGRWQGELFF. Written as DNA, the CDR3 is TGTGCCAGCGGCGTAGACGGGAGATGGCAGGGGGAGCTGTTTTTT. This chain connects TRBV9 to TRBJ2-2, with a weak D call TRBD2 (6 bases). This CDR3 is built from 15 residues. In germline, CDR1 is SGDLS, CDR2 YYNGEE.

This clonotype has ten or more counts. The V and J genes are TRBV4-2 and TRBJ1-5; D is undetermined. Germline CDR1 LGHNA, CDR2 YNFKEQ. With 0 bases removed from V and 1 base from J, the gap between germline ends came to 7 bases. CDR3 length: 15 residues. CDR3 sequence (DNA): TGTGCCAGCAGCCAAGATGTGGGCAGCAATCAGCCCCAGCATTTT. Translating it yields CASSQDVGSNQPQHF.

This clonotype appeared many times. This chain uses TRBV15 with TRBJ2-3, with a possible D match to TRBD1 (5 bases). Germline V gene sequence: CDR1 LNHNV, CDR2 YYDKDF (reference sequence). V shed 5 bases and J shed 5 bases, with 20 bases lying between them. The CDR3 is made up of 16 amino acids. In nucleotides, the CDR3 is TGTGCCACCAGCTCAGGGTCATCGGCGTCGGTAGATACGCAGTATTTT. Translating it yields CATSSGSSASVDTQYF.

The chain combines TRBV28 with TRBJ2-1; TRBD2 aligns across 12 bases. Unmatched junction bases numbered 6, after V lost 5 bases and J lost 7 bases. Per germline, CDR1 MDHEN and CDR2 SYDVKM. This CDR3 region has 15 residues. CDR3 bases: TGTGCCAGCAGTCCTAGCGGGAGGGCCGTTAATGAGCAGTTCTTC. Protein sequence: CASSPSGRAVNEQFF.

This clonotype was observed many times. The V gene is TRBV20-1, the J gene TRBJ2-7; D is undetermined. The V gene lost 3 bases and the J gene lost 7 bases, with 16 bases spanning the gap. The CDR3 runs to 13 residues. The germline V gene has CDR1 DFQATT and CDR2 SNEGSKA (reference sequence). The CDR3 bases are TGCAGTGCTAGTCTCCCCTTCCCCTCTGAGCAGTACTTC. It specifies CSASLPFPSEQYF.

V and J are TRBV6-5 and TRBJ2-5; D perhaps matches TRBD1 (5 bases). The V end lost 3 bases, the J end lost 5 bases, and 10 bases lay between the germline ends. Germline CDR1 reads MNHEY; CDR2 reads SVGAGI. This CDR3 has 13 amino acids. This CDR3 reads CASSYGAIETQYF. Here the CDR3 DNA reads TGTGCCAGCAGTTATGGGGCCATCGAGACCCAGTACTTC.

This clonotype showed up just a few times. The chain is built from TRBV7-7 and TRBJ2-7; D gene ambiguous. CDR1 and CDR2 (germline): SSHAT, FNYEAQ (reference sequence). V shed 1 base and J shed 6 bases, with 13 bases lying between them. CDR3 size: 14 residues. The CDR3 DNA reads TGTGCCAGCAGCTTAGGAGGTGATACAACCGAGCAGTACTTC. Protein product: CASSLGGDTTEQYF.

This clonotype was detected ten times or more. The chain joins TRBV20-1 to TRBJ2-2; D is perhaps TRBD2 (5 bases). Germline V gives CDR1 DFQATT, CDR2 SNEGSKA (reference sequence). This CDR3 is built from 13 residues. Trimming left V 4 bases short and J 2 bases short, with 8 bases between. The CDR3: CSATDLNTGELFF. DNA of the CDR3: TGCAGTGCTACGGACTTAAACACCGGGGAGCTGTTTTTT.

This clonotype occurred a few times. The chain has TRBV7-9 and TRBJ2-1, with 9 bases fitting TRBD1. Trimming cost V 0 bases and J 9 bases; bases outside gene matches: 6. The V gene's germline CDR1 is SEHNR and CDR2 FQNEAQ (reference sequence). There are 15 residues in the CDR3. This chain's CDR3 is CASSLAVGQGFEQFF. CDR3 in DNA: TGTGCCAGCAGCTTAGCGGTCGGACAGGGGTTTGAGCAGTTCTTC. Variable domain in full (rest from reference TRBV7-9 and TRBJ2-1): DTGVSQNPRHKITKRGQNVTFRCDPISEHNRLYWYRQTLGQGPEFLTYFQNEAQLEKSRLLSDRFSAERPKGSFSTLEIQRTEQGDSAMYLCASSLAVGQGFEQFFGPGTRLTVL.

Many counts were recorded for this clonotype. Here the CDR3 reads CASSLGGLGNEQYF. DNA of the CDR3: TGTGCCAGCAGCTTAGGGGGACTCGGGAACGAGCAGTACTTC. V is TRBV7-2 and J is TRBJ2-7, with a weak D call TRBD2 (6 bases). The V end lost 1 base, the J end lost 5 bases, and 12 bases lay between the germline ends. CDR1 and CDR2 (germline): SGHTA, FQGNSA. This CDR3 has 14 amino acids.

Comment on this clonotype: This may stem from a read error, because a much larger clone lies one nucleotide away. The rearrangement links TRBV19 to TRBJ1-3; D is uncertain. The CDR3 sequence is 15 residues long. Germline V gene data show CDR1 as LNHDA and CDR2 as SQIVND (reference sequence). The CDR3 DNA is TGTGCCTCTGAGGCAGACGGATACTCTGGAACCACCATATATTTT. Translated: CASEADGYSGTTIYF.

This clonotype was seen repeatedly, ten times or more. The chain uses TRBV27 and TRBJ2-7; 7 bases agree with TRBD1. V shed 0 bases, J shed 3 bases, and the junction held 5 bases outside the gene matches. The CDR3 length is 15 residues. Germline CDR1 and CDR2: MNHEY and SMNVEV (reference sequence). CDR3 sequence (DNA): TGTGCCAGCAGTTTATCGGGACAGAGAGGCTACGAGCAGTACTTC. Residues: CASSLSGQRGYEQYF.

In the case of this clonotype: The final CDR3 position lacks the conserved phenylalanine or tryptophan, pointing to a likely read error. The chain links TRBV18 to TRBJ2-6; the D is unclear. Trimming left V 3 bases short and J 2 bases short, with 14 bases between. From germline, CDR1 is KGHSH and CDR2 LQKENI. The CDR3 is made up of 17 amino acids. The CDR3 protein is CASSPDDDTPGANVLTL. The CDR3 nucleotides read TGTGCCAGCTCACCGGATGACGACACTCCTGGGGCCAACGTCCTGACTCTC.

At least ten counts were recorded for this clonotype. This chain connects TRBV27 to TRBJ2-7, with TRBD1 matching over 7 bases. The germline CDR1 and CDR2 sequences are MNHEY and SMNVEV (reference sequence). The length of the CDR3 is 13 residues. Trimming cost V 3 bases and J 2 bases; bases outside gene matches: 1. The CDR3 loop is CASSFGTAYEQYF. CDR3 sequence (DNA): TGTGCCAGCAGTTTCGGGACAGCCTACGAGCAGTACTTC.

On this clonotype: This could be a read error, since a much larger clone is one nucleotide away. This chain connects TRBV7-2 to TRBJ2-5; 7 nucleotides align to TRBD1. Germline V lookup: CDR1 SGHTA, CDR2 FQGNSA. This CDR3 has 15 amino acids. CDR3 loop: CASSLRGGARETLYF. CDR3 nucleotide sequence: TGTGCCAGCAGCTTACGAGGGGGCGCGAGAGAGACCCTGTACTTC. Full variable domain (outside the CDR3, taken from reference TRBV7-2 and TRBJ2-5): GAGVSQSPSNKVTEKGKDVELRCDPISGHTALYWYRQSLGQGLEFLIYFQGNSAPDKSGLPSDRFSAERTGGSVSTLTIQRTQQEDSAVYLCASSLRGGARETLYFGPGTRLLVL.

On this clonotype itself: Since a much larger clone is just one base distant, this may be a read error. The rearrangement joins TRBV6-6 to TRBJ2-4, with D tentatively TRBD1 (6 bases). The V and J ends lost 3 bases and 6 bases respectively, with 9 bases between them. This CDR3 is 13 amino acids long. Germline V gene lookup returns CDR1 MNHNY and CDR2 SVGAGI (reference sequence). The CDR3: CASSYGGRNIQYF. CDR3 sequence (DNA): TGTGCCAGCAGTTATGGGGGCAGAAACATTCAGTACTTC.

The rearrangement uses TRBV6-6 and TRBJ2-1; 9 bases match TRBD1. Per the germline V gene, CDR1 is MNHNY and CDR2 is SVGAGI (reference sequence). V shed 7 bases and J 0 bases; nucleotides not matched to a gene: 4. The CDR3 is 15 residues long. CDR3: CASNGQGSSYNEQFF. The CDR3 nucleotides are TGTGCCAGCAACGGACAGGGGAGCTCCTACAATGAGCAGTTCTTC.

This clonotype has ten or more counts. The V call is TRBV7-9, the J call TRBJ1-4; D might be TRBD1 (5 bases). V was pared by 1 base and J by 8 bases, with 11 bases between. Germline CDR1 and CDR2: SEHNR and FQNEAQ (reference sequence). CDR3 length: 14 residues. Here the CDR3 reads CASSLGTTEEKLFF. The DNA for the CDR3 is TGTGCCAGCAGCTTAGGTACGACAGAAGAAAAACTGTTTTTT.

There are many counts of this clonotype. The genes are TRBV15 and TRBJ2-5, with 8 bases matching TRBD2. This CDR3 has 16 residues. Germline values: CDR1 LNHNV, CDR2 YYDKDF (reference sequence). J lost 4 bases, V lost 6 bases, and 13 bases had no gene match. DNA for the CDR3: TGTGCCACCAGAGGAGGCAGCGGGAGTCTGGGAGAGACCCAGTACTTC. It encodes CATRGGSGSLGETQYF. Drawing the rest from reference TRBV15 and TRBJ2-5, the complete variable domain is DAMVIQNPRYQVTQFGKPVTLSCSQTLNHNVMYWYQQKSSQAPKLLFHYYDKDFNNEADTPDNFQSRRPNTSFCFLDIRSPGLGDTAMYLCATRGGSGSLGETQYFGPGTRLLVL.